These 24 T cell receptor beta chains share one sample of origin, sequenced in a study of T cells after yellow fever vaccination. TCRdb called the 5' RACE reads again in MiXCR, with one record for every CDR3 protein. In the table there are 300,000 or so distinct CDR3 sequences, around 7% of which are singletons. The sample was PBMCs, taken around 45 days after the first yellow fever vaccination. These receptors were collected from a man aged 18 to 30 who received the YFV17D yellow fever vaccine.

This rearrangement joins TRBV18 to TRBJ1-1, with D unresolved. CDR1 is KGHSH and CDR2 is LQKENI in the germline V gene. The V and J ends lost 3 bases and 0 bases respectively, with 11 bases between them. The CDR3 length is 15 residues. CDR3 sequence reads: CASSPRSGVNTEAFF. The CDR3, as DNA: TGTGCCAGCTCACCTCGGTCAGGAGTGAACACTGAAGCTTTCTTT. Filled out from reference TRBV18 and TRBJ1-1, the complete variable domain reads NAGVMQNPRHLVRRRGQEARLRCSPMKGHSHVYWYRQLPEEGLKFMVYLQKENIIDESGMPKERFSAEFPKEGPSILRIQQVVRGDSAAYFCASSPRSGVNTEAFFGQGTRLTVV.

This clonotype was counted ten times or more. The chain links TRBV7-6 to TRBJ2-1; no firm D call. Between the trimmed V and J ends, which lost 4 bases and 7 bases, there was a span of 5 bases. CDR1 is SGHVS and CDR2 is FNYEAQ in the germline V gene. The CDR3 spans 11 residues. As DNA, the CDR3 is TGTGCCAGCAGCTCGTGGAATGAGCAGTTCTTC. Amino acid sequence: CASSSWNEQFF.

This clonotype showed up many times. This rearrangement joins TRBV5-1 to TRBJ2-5; possibly TRBD1 for D (6 bases). CDR1 SGHRS and CDR2 YFSETQ come from the germline V gene. V lost 4 bases and J lost 5, with 15 bases in between. CDR3 length: 14 residues. This chain's CDR3 is CASSPQGLGETQYF. CDR3 in DNA: TGCGCCAGCAGCCCCCAGGGGCTAGGGGAGACCCAGTACTTC.

The chain couples TRBV3-1 to TRBJ2-7; D is unresolved. Trimming took 4 bases from V and 5 from J, leaving 15 bases between them. The CDR3 spans 14 residues. CDR1 is LGHDT, CDR2 YNNKEL, per germline (reference sequence). CDR3 nucleotides: TGTGCCAGCAGCCCCCACACAAACCATAACGAGCAGTACGTC. Protein sequence: CASSPHTNHNEQYV.

This clonotype was recorded at least ten times. The chain has TRBV11-1 and TRBJ2-1, with TRBD1 as a possible D gene (6 bases). Germline V gene sequence: CDR1 SGHAT, CDR2 FQDESV (reference sequence). Trimming left V 5 bases short and J 3 bases short, with 11 bases between. This CDR3 has 14 amino acids. The DNA for the CDR3 is TGTGCCAGCAGCCCAAACAGGGACTACAATGAGCAGTTCTTC. Translated, it gives CASSPNRDYNEQFF.

This clonotype was seen many times. The V and J genes are TRBV7-2 and TRBJ1-2; D remains ambiguous. This CDR3 is built from 12 residues. The V end lost 1 base, the J end lost 5 bases, and 5 bases lay between the germline ends. Germline lookup yields CDR1 SGHTA and CDR2 FQGNSA. Here the CDR3 DNA reads TGTGCCAGCAGCTTAGAACTTTATGGCTACACCTTC. As protein: CASSLELYGYTF.

This clonotype was detected many times. The genes are TRBV9 and TRBJ1-2, with TRBD1 as a possible D gene (5 bases). V was trimmed by 1 base and J by 0 bases, leaving 7 bases between them. The CDR3 covers 14 residues. Germline V gives CDR1 SGDLS, CDR2 YYNGEE. CDR3 DNA: TGTGCCAGCAGCGTAACAGGCTCTAACTATGGCTACACCTTC. This translates into CASSVTGSNYGYTF. The entire variable domain, with the rest obtained from reference TRBV9 and TRBJ1-2, is as follows: DSGVTQTPKHLITATGQRVTLRCSPRSGDLSVYWYQQSLDQGLQFLIQYYNGEERAKGNILERFSAQQFPDLHSELNLSSLELGDSALYFCASSVTGSNYGYTFGSGTRLTVV.

In its sample, this clonotype was seen a few times. CDR3 sequence reads: CASSRRTSGGADEQFF. The CDR3 coding sequence is TGTGCCAGCTCACGAAGGACTAGCGGGGGGGCTGATGAGCAGTTCTTC. The V gene is TRBV18, the J gene TRBJ2-1; 15 bases are shared with TRBD2. Germline V gene data show CDR1 as KGHSH and CDR2 as LQKENI. The CDR3 consists of 16 residues. V shed 4 bases, J shed 8 bases, and the junction held 6 bases outside the gene matches. The full variable domain, in which reference TRBV18 and TRBJ2-1 provide the parts outside the CDR3, is NAGVMQNPRHLVRRRGQEARLRCSPMKGHSHVYWYRQLPEEGLKFMVYLQKENIIDESGMPKERFSAEFPKEGPSILRIQQVVRGDSAAYFCASSRRTSGGADEQFFGPGTRLTVL.

This clonotype occurred a few times. The genes are TRBV7-9 and TRBJ1-1; D not resolved. CDR3 length: 14 residues. Germline CDR1 reads SEHNR; CDR2 reads FQNEAQ (reference sequence). Deletions cut 5 bases from V and 10 bases from J, with 20 bases between. CDR3 bases: TGTGCCAGCAGCCAGCAATCCTCGACGGGGATAGCTTTCTTT. Translating gives CASSQQSSTGIAFF.

This clonotype was picked up a small number of times. This rearrangement joins TRBV4-3 to TRBJ2-5; the match to TRBD2 covers 11 bases. Germline V gene data show CDR1 as LGHNA and CDR2 as YSLEER. The CDR3 has 14 amino acids. V lost 1 base and J lost 6; bases outside the gene matches: 1. CDR3 amino acids: CASSQGLAGQTQYF. The CDR3 coding sequence is TGCGCCAGCAGCCAAGGACTAGCGGGACAGACCCAGTACTTC.

The chain joins TRBV7-2 to TRBJ1-1; perhaps TRBD1 as D (5 bases). Germline V CDR1 and CDR2: SGHTA, FQGNSA. The CDR3 has 14 amino acids. Trimming shortened V by 4 bases and J by 0 bases, and 9 bases separated the two germline ends. CDR3 sequence: CASSSWDLNTEAFF. The CDR3 region has the DNA TGTGCCAGCAGCTCCTGGGACCTGAACACTGAAGCTTTCTTT.

This chain links TRBV5-6 with TRBJ2-5; tentatively, D is TRBD1 (6 bases). V lost 4 bases, J lost 5 bases, and 15 bases lay in between. CDR1 and CDR2 from the germline V gene are SGHDT and YYEEEE. CDR3 length equals 14 residues. The CDR3 bases are TGTGCCAGCAGCCCTCAGGGGACGGGGGAGACCCAGTACTTC. This encodes CASSPQGTGETQYF.

This chain joins TRBV18 and TRBJ2-6; D is possibly TRBD1 (6 bases). The CDR3 consists of 18 residues. Trimming stripped 3 bases from V and 0 bases from J, with 15 bases between. Germline lookup yields CDR1 KGHSH and CDR2 LQKENI. The CDR3 loop is CASSPRQGTLSGANVLTF. The CDR3 bases are TGTGCCAGCTCACCGAGGCAGGGGACCCTCTCTGGGGCCAACGTCCTGACTTTC.

The rearrangement joins TRBV24-1 to TRBJ2-3, with a possible D match to TRBD1 (6 bases). V shed 4 bases and J shed 3 bases, with 16 bases lying between them. The CDR3 runs 16 residues. Germline values: CDR1 KGHDR, CDR2 SFDVKD. This chain's CDR3 is CATSDPLSGTTDTQYF. DNA for the CDR3: TGTGCCACCAGTGACCCCCTTTCCGGGACAACAGATACGCAGTATTTT.

This clonotype was detected a few times. V gene TRBV2 combines with J gene TRBJ1-2, with a possible D match to TRBD1 (5 bases). This CDR3 region has 13 residues. V lost 8 bases to trimming and J lost 8 bases, with 18 bases between them. The germline V gene has CDR1 SNHLY and CDR2 FYNNEI. CDR3 bases: TGTGCCAGCGGTAGGTGGCAGGGTCGCGGCTACACCTTC. Protein sequence: CASGRWQGRGYTF. The variable domain in full, with the rest retrieved from reference TRBV2 and TRBJ1-2, is EPEVTQTPSHQVTQMGQEVILRCVPISNHLYFYWYRQILGQKVEFLVSFYNNEISEKSEIFDDQFSVERPDGSNFTLKIRSTKLEDSAMYFCASGRWQGRGYTFGSGTRLTVV.

This clonotype was counted many times. The chain has TRBV7-2 and TRBJ1-5; D is uncertain. The CDR3 extends over 13 amino acids. CDR1 is SGHTA and CDR2 is FQGNSA in the germline V gene. Trimming cost V 5 bases and J 4 bases, with 9 bases left between them. Here the CDR3 DNA reads TGTGCCAGCAGCCGGGAGCCGAATCAGCCCCAGCATTTT. Translated: CASSREPNQPQHF.

In this sample, this clonotype turned up a few times. The CDR3 reads CASRGLPLSYNEQFF. The CDR3 nucleotides read TGTGCCAGCCGGGGACTACCCCTCTCCTACAATGAGCAGTTCTTC. The rearrangement joins TRBV2 to TRBJ2-1, with TRBD2 identical over 7 bases. CDR1 is SNHLY and CDR2 is FYNNEI in the germline V gene. J was trimmed by 0 bases and V by 8 bases; bases with no gene match: 7. The CDR3 sequence is 15 residues long.

There are a few counts of this clonotype. The chain links TRBV25-1 to TRBJ2-2; D not certain. V was pared by 1 base and J by 3 bases, with 3 bases between. The CDR3 sequence is 13 residues long. Per the germline V gene, CDR1 is MGHDK and CDR2 is SYGVNS. In DNA, the CDR3 is TGTGCCAGCAGTGAATTATACACCGGGGAGCTGTTTTTT. Its protein is CASSELYTGELFF.

This clonotype was seen repeatedly, ten times or more. The genes are TRBV20-1 and TRBJ2-1, with D possibly TRBD1 on 6 matching bases. Germline CDR1 reads DFQATT; CDR2 reads SNEGSKA (reference sequence). Deletions cut 5 bases from V and 8 bases from J, with 16 bases between. The CDR3 length is 13 residues. This CDR3 is CSALTNRADEQFF. Here the CDR3 DNA reads TGCAGTGCTCTTACAAACAGGGCTGATGAGCAGTTCTTC.

In its sample, this clonotype was seen a few times. This rearrangement joins TRBV7-9 to TRBJ2-2; D remains unclear. The CDR3 consists of 12 residues. Germline V gene data show CDR1 as SEHNR and CDR2 as FQNEAQ (reference sequence). The V gene lost 4 bases and the J gene lost 7 bases, with 7 bases spanning the gap. CDR3 region: CASSWLGGELFF. Here the CDR3 DNA reads TGTGCCAGCAGCTGGCTGGGCGGGGAGCTGTTTTTT.

This clonotype was counted only a few times. The chain joins TRBV20-1 to TRBJ2-7; tentatively, D is TRBD2 (5 bases). From germline, CDR1 is DFQATT and CDR2 SNEGSKA (reference sequence). There are 14 residues in the CDR3. V was trimmed by 0 bases and J by 1 base, leaving 10 bases between them. The CDR3 loop is CSARDASKSYEQYF. Here the CDR3 DNA reads TGCAGTGCTAGAGATGCTAGCAAGTCCTACGAGCAGTACTTC.

This clonotype was counted a few times. The V and J genes are TRBV7-6 and TRBJ2-1; no firm D call. Trimming pared 3 bases from V and 6 bases from J, leaving 9 bases between. In germline, CDR1 is SGHVS, CDR2 FNYEAQ. The CDR3 is made up of 13 amino acids. As DNA, the CDR3 is TGTGCCAGCAGCTTTCCTGGTCTCAATGAGCAGTTCTTC. It is translated as CASSFPGLNEQFF.

The table lists this clonotype with many counts. The genes are TRBV7-2 and TRBJ2-2, with D uncertain. Deletions cut 2 bases from V and 4 bases from J, with 14 bases between. Germline V gives CDR1 SGHTA, CDR2 FQGNSA. The CDR3 totals 16 residues. The DNA for the CDR3 is TGTGCCAGCAGCTTAAAGCCCGGCTCGGTCACCGGGGAGCTGTTTTTT. Protein sequence: CASSLKPGSVTGELFF.

V usage is TRBV5-5 and J usage is TRBJ1-5, with 9 nucleotides matching TRBD1. CDR1 SGHKS and CDR2 YYEKEE come from the germline V gene (reference sequence). This CDR3 region has 18 residues. J was trimmed by 2 bases and V by 0 bases; bases with no gene match: 9. CDR3 nucleotide sequence: TGTGCCAGCAGCTTGGCCTTGACAGGGGGAGTAGGCAATCAGCCCCAGCATTTT. It encodes CASSLALTGGVGNQPQHF.